This passage covers 20 T cell receptor beta chains from one sample sequenced in a study of Graves' ophthalmopathy and Graves' hyperthyroidism. Amplification of TCR beta CDR3 regions used RNA transcripts. The library came from an HTBI-primed first-round RT-PCR and a second-round multiplex PCR. TCRdb ran MiXCR on the multiplex PCR reads and lists one entry per CDR3 protein. This table holds around 1,000,000 distinct CDR3 sequences, around a third found once. The sequencing sample was made of peripheral blood or thyroid tissue (not recorded which). Receptors originate from an adult man with Graves' hyperthyroidism.

The chain has TRBV10-3 and TRBJ2-2, with D possibly matching TRBD1 (5 bases). V shed 6 bases and J shed 2 bases, with 10 bases lying between them. Germline V gene sequence: CDR1 ENHRY, CDR2 SYGVKD. The CDR3 is 14 amino acids. DNA of the CDR3: TGTGCCATCAGGACAGCAAGTAACACCGGGGAGCTGTTTTTT. Its protein product is CAIRTASNTGELFF.

This clonotype appeared many times. In DNA, the CDR3 is TGCAGTGCTAGACCGCGGACAGGACGCAATCAGCCCCAGCATTTT. This gives the protein CSARPRTGRNQPQHF. The chain joins TRBV20-1 to TRBJ1-5; 7 bases agree with TRBD1. The junction had 6 bases not matched to a gene; V was cut back by 2 bases and J by 2 bases. This CDR3 contains 15 residues. The germline CDR1 and CDR2 sequences are DFQATT and SNEGSKA (reference sequence).

As regards this clonotype: It is unclear where the CDR3 begins or ends on the DNA, so no DNA is shown, and the CDR3 is as TCRdb lists it. The chain couples TRBV7-9 to TRBJ2-7; TRBD1, the table's D call, lacks a check against the DNA. Germline values: CDR1 SEHNR, CDR2 FQNEAQ (reference sequence). The CDR3 spans 19 residues, counting both ends. Here the CDR3 reads CASSFYICSPSGGVYEQYF.

This clonotype was counted at least ten times. The chain recombines TRBV14 with TRBJ2-5, with TRBD2 as a possible D gene (6 bases). The V gene lost 0 bases and the J gene lost 2 bases, with 13 bases spanning the gap. Germline values: CDR1 SGHDN, CDR2 FVKESK. This CDR3 has 16 residues. The CDR3 DNA is TGTGCCAGCAGCCAAGATGGAGGGAGTCGTCAAGAGACCCAGTACTTC. This gives the protein CASSQDGGSRQETQYF.

This clonotype was seen more than once but under ten times. The rearrangement links TRBV25-1 to TRBJ1-2; 8 bases align to TRBD1. Germline lookup yields CDR1 MGHDK and CDR2 SYGVNS. Unmatched junction bases numbered 16, after V lost 5 bases and J lost 2 bases. This CDR3 region has 18 residues. In DNA form, the CDR3 reads TGTGCCAGCAGTCCATTCCGAATTCCGTCAGGGGGCAACTATGGCTACACCTTC. Its translation is CASSPFRIPSGGNYGYTF.

Points on this clonotype: An end of the junction does not agree with germline; a read error may underlie this. The chain employs TRBV5-1 and TRBJ2-5; 10 bases agree with TRBD1. The CDR3 totals 17 residues. Germline CDR1 SGHRS, CDR2 YFSETQ. The CDR3 DNA reads TGTGCCAGCAGCCAAGGTGTGGGGACAGGGGAGAAAGAGACCCAGTACTTC. Residues: CASSQGVGTGEKETQYF.

This clonotype was seen only a few times. The rearrangement links TRBV3-1 to TRBJ2-7, with no clear D. In germline, CDR1 is LGHDT, CDR2 YNNKEL (reference sequence). This CDR3 region has 13 residues. V lost 1 base, J lost 6 bases, and 10 bases lay in between. The CDR3 sequence: CASSQGYASEQYF. DNA of the CDR3: TGTGCCAGCAGCCAAGGATACGCCTCCGAGCAGTACTTC.

The chain employs TRBV2 and TRBJ2-6, with a tentative D call TRBD1 (6 bases). The germline gives CDR1 SNHLY, CDR2 FYNNEI. This CDR3 contains 18 residues. Deletions cut 6 bases from V and 3 bases from J, with 21 bases between. This chain's CDR3 is CASRWAFGAGVGANVLTF. The CDR3 DNA reads as TGTGCCAGCAGATGGGCCTTTGGCGCAGGGGTTGGGGCCAACGTCCTGACTTTC.

The chain links TRBV3-1 to TRBJ1-2, with 7 positions matching TRBD1. V gave up 1 base and J gave up 3 bases; unmatched junction bases: 2. Germline CDR1 reads LGHDT; CDR2 reads YNNKEL (reference sequence). The CDR3 covers 14 residues. The chain's CDR3 is CASSQVTGHYGYTF. In DNA form, the CDR3 reads TGTGCCAGCAGCCAAGTGACAGGGCACTATGGCTACACCTTC.

This clonotype came up many times. The gene calls are TRBV19 and TRBJ1-6; D possibly corresponds to TRBD1 (5 bases). Germline CDR1 is LNHDA and CDR2 is SQIVND (reference sequence). V was pared by 3 bases and J by 6 bases, with 9 bases between. The CDR3 totals 14 residues. Here the CDR3 DNA reads TGTGCCAGTAGTATTGGGGACTTTAATTCACCCCTCCACTTT. This translates into CASSIGDFNSPLHF.

The chain recombines TRBV6-5 with TRBJ1-2, with D tentatively TRBD1 (6 bases). Germline-derived CDR1 and CDR2 are MNHEY and SVGAGI. The CDR3 totals 15 residues. Trimming took off 0 bases at V and 6 bases at J, with 14 bases between the two ends. CDR3 protein: CASSYSGEGDDGYTF. CDR3 bases: TGTGCCAGCAGTTACTCGGGGGAGGGGGATGATGGCTACACCTTC.

This clonotype appeared many times. The chain combines TRBV20-1 with TRBJ2-7; TRBD1 matches 11 bases. CDR3 size: 15 residues. Germline V gives CDR1 DFQATT, CDR2 SNEGSKA (reference sequence). J was trimmed by 6 bases and V by 6 bases; bases with no gene match: 13. In DNA, the CDR3 is TGCAGTGCCCTCCCAGGGACAGGGGGGGGAGTCGAGCAGTACTTC. This encodes CSALPGTGGGVEQYF.

The chain carries TRBV7-8 and TRBJ1-2, with unresolved D. The CDR3 has 14 residues. V was cut by 4 bases and J by 1 base, with 10 bases left in between. CDR1 is SGHVS, CDR2 FQNEAQ, per germline. This CDR3 is CASSSVGFNYGYTF. The CDR3, as DNA: TGTGCCAGCAGCTCCGTCGGGTTTAACTATGGCTACACCTTC.

This chain connects TRBV10-1 to TRBJ1-5; D is unclear. Per the germline V gene, CDR1 is WNHNN and CDR2 is SYGVQD (reference sequence). This CDR3 has 11 amino acids. Trimming removed 7 bases from V and 8 bases from J, with 9 bases in between. The CDR3 loop reads CASTLDEPQHF. The CDR3 DNA reads as TGCGCCAGCACGTTGGATGAGCCCCAGCATTTT.

The chain carries TRBV20-1 and TRBJ2-5; 8 bases match TRBD1. The ends lost 0 bases at V and 9 bases at J; junction bases unmatched: 12. This CDR3 is 15 amino acids long. Germline loops: CDR1 DFQATT, CDR2 SNEGSKA (reference sequence). CDR3 sequence (DNA): TGCAGTGCTAGAGATTTCGGGACAGGTGATCGGGCCCAGTACTTC. This sequence encodes CSARDFGTGDRAQYF.

This clonotype was picked up a small number of times. DNA of the CDR3: TGTGCCAGCAGCTTTCTGTCAGGGAGCTCCGGGGAGCTGTTTTTT. Residues: CASSFLSGSSGELFF. The gene calls are TRBV7-2 and TRBJ2-2; tentatively, D is TRBD1 or TRBD2 (5 bases each). The CDR3 consists of 15 residues. V lost 3 bases to trimming and J lost 6 bases, with 14 bases between them. Looked up from germline, CDR1 is SGHTA and CDR2 is FQGNSA.

Comment on this clonotype: A clone one base away is much larger, so this may be a read error. The rearrangement links TRBV7-2 to TRBJ1-3; no definite D call. The CDR3 is 14 amino acids. CDR1 is SGHTA and CDR2 is FQGNSA in the germline V gene. The CDR3 sequence is CASMADNSGNIIYF. In nucleotides, the CDR3 is TGTGCCAGCATGGCGGATAACTCTGGAAACATCATATATTTT.

The chain carries TRBV30 and TRBJ2-2; possible D gene TRBD2, 5 bases. Germline CDR1 and CDR2: GTSNPN and SVGIG (reference sequence). Trimming left V 4 bases short and J 4 bases short, with 13 bases between. CDR3 length: 14 residues. CDR3: CAWKASLGTGELFF. The CDR3 nucleotides read TGTGCCTGGAAAGCTAGCTTAGGCACCGGGGAGCTGTTTTTT.

This clonotype was counted at least ten times. V is TRBV20-1 and J is TRBJ2-5, with TRBD1 as a possible D gene (5 bases). Between the trimmed V and J ends, which lost 3 bases and 3 bases, there was a span of 17 bases. Germline loops: CDR1 DFQATT, CDR2 SNEGSKA (reference sequence). CDR3 length equals 15 residues. The CDR3: CSASVTGPWEETQYF. CDR3 sequence (DNA): TGCAGTGCTAGCGTTACAGGACCGTGGGAAGAGACCCAGTACTTC.

The chain combines TRBV7-9 with TRBJ2-7; D is unresolved. Germline V gene lookup returns CDR1 SEHNR and CDR2 FQNEAQ (reference sequence). The V end lost 4 bases, the J end lost 3 bases, and 7 bases lay between the germline ends. The CDR3 is made up of 12 amino acids. CDR3 in amino acids: CASSSHVYEQYF. The CDR3 DNA follows: TGTGCCAGCAGCTCCCACGTCTACGAGCAGTACTTC.